This T cell receptor (beta chain) is drawn from a study of cytomegalovirus exposure and HLA in healthy donors. Study findings and constraints: A later analysis found most CMV-associated TCR beta chains apparently HLA-restricted.

PCR amplification relied on 60 Vbeta primers (plus 13 Jbeta primers). Sequencing used immunoSEQ multiplex PCR; TCRdb keeps in-frame clones, though not all of them. This table has 150,000 to 200,000 clones, 82% appearing once. As for this clone: Its antigen is not known.

The CDR3 spans 11 residues. V lost 6 bases, J lost 9 bases, and 9 bases lay in between. Per the germline V gene, CDR1 is MDHEN and CDR2 is SYDVKM. This clonotype was obtained from a man aged 35 to 55 in good health and CMV-seronegative. The genes are TRBV28 and TRBJ2-1, with D possibly matching TRBD1 (6 bases). The sample consisted of PBMCs. CDR3 nucleotides: TGTGCCAGCAGAGGGGGACCTGAGCAGTTCTTC. It encodes CASRGGPEQFF.